The 8 T cell receptor beta chains reported below all come from one sample, sequenced in a study of cytomegalovirus exposure and HLA in healthy donors (dated by TCRdb to the late 2010s). Libraries were made using the immunoSEQ multiplex PCR assay. For the multiplex PCR, a mixture combining 60 forward primers for TCR Vbeta segments and 13 reverse primers for TCR Jbeta segments was used. The clones in this table, taken by TCRdb from immuneACCESS, are in-frame only. Not every clone is retained; where verified, under half of the shortfall comes from an unresolved V gene, and the cause of the rest is unknown. Present in this sample are about 120,000 clones, roughly 80% of which were seen just once. The top ten constitute 2% to 2.5% of the sample. The specimen sequenced was PBMCs. The receptors were gathered from a man aged 25 to 40 in good health and CMV-seronegative.

The sample holds one count of this clone. This chain connects TRBV27 to TRBJ2-7; TRBD1 is a possible D gene (7 bases). Per the germline V gene, CDR1 is MNHEY and CDR2 is SMNVEV (reference sequence). The V end lost 5 bases, the J end lost 3 bases, and 17 bases lay between the germline ends. The CDR3 sequence is 15 residues long. The CDR3 bases are TGTGCCAGCAGTCCAAAACAGGGGAGGAACTACGAGCAGTACTTC. This sequence encodes CASSPKQGRNYEQYF.

This chain's CDR3 is CASSYGAQNPYEQYF. The CDR3 nucleotides read TGTGCCAGCAGTTATGGCGCACAGAACCCTTACGAGCAGTACTTC. The gene calls are TRBV28 and TRBJ2-7, with unresolved D. The germline V gene has CDR1 MDHEN and CDR2 SYDVKM. The CDR3 length is 15 residues. Between the trimmed V and J ends, which lost 4 bases and 4 bases, there was a span of 17 bases.

V is TRBV5-5 and J is TRBJ2-7, with 7 positions matching TRBD2. The V and J ends lost 4 bases and 3 bases, in that order; junction bases with no gene match: 7. This CDR3 is 14 amino acids long. In germline, CDR1 is SGHKS, CDR2 YYEKEE (reference sequence). CDR3: CASSRTGDYYEQYF. CDR3 DNA: TGTGCCAGCAGCCGCACTGGGGACTACTACGAGCAGTACTTC.

The genes are TRBV5-1 and TRBJ2-5; 10 bases map to TRBD1. The tail of the sequence fits TRBJ2-7 better, so the J call may be wrong. Germline CDR1 is SGHRS and CDR2 is YFSETQ. The CDR3 covers 14 residues. The CDR3: CASSWGQGRDEQYF. As DNA, the CDR3 is TGCGCCAGCAGCTGGGGACAGGGGCGCGACGAGCAGTACTTC.

Here the CDR3 DNA reads TGTGCCAGCAGTCCACAGGGGAATACGCAGTATTTT. Its protein product is CASSPQGNTQYF. V is TRBV2 and J is TRBJ2-3; 7 positions match TRBD1. The CDR3 contains 12 residues. Germline V gives CDR1 SNHLY, CDR2 FYNNEI. The J segment lost 7 bases and the V segment lost 5 bases, leaving 3 bases of the junction unmatched.

This clone was found a few times. The rearrangement joins TRBV30 to TRBJ2-3, with D unclear. V was pared by 5 bases and J by 7 bases, with 10 bases between. Germline lookup yields CDR1 GTSNPN and CDR2 SVGIG (reference sequence). CDR3 length equals 11 residues. The CDR3 bases are TGTGCCTGGGCCACACCTTATACGCAGTATTTT. This codes for CAWATPYTQYF.

The chain combines TRBV7-9 with TRBJ2-7; weak D call: TRBD2 (6 bases). V shed 5 bases and J shed 13 bases, with 18 bases lying between them. CDR3 length: 12 amino acids. The germline V gene has CDR1 SEHNR and CDR2 FQNEAQ (reference sequence). The CDR3 here is CASSPPTPDYYF. The CDR3, as DNA: TGTGCCAGCAGCCCTCCCACTCCGGACTATTACTTC.

This clone has just a few counts. The chain links TRBV7-9 to TRBJ2-1; no clear D gene. This CDR3 has 14 amino acids. The ends were cut back, 7 bases at V and 0 bases at J, with 10 bases in the middle. Germline assignment: CDR1 SEHNR and CDR2 FQNEAQ (reference sequence). CDR3: CASKNLSSYNEQFF. CDR3 nucleotide sequence: TGTGCCAGCAAGAACCTGAGCTCCTACAATGAGCAGTTCTTC. The variable domain in full, with the rest retrieved from reference TRBV7-9 and TRBJ2-1, is DTGVSQNPRHKITKRGQNVTFRCDPISEHNRLYWYRQTLGQGPEFLTYFQNEAQLEKSRLLSDRFSAERPKGSFSTLEIQRTEQGDSAMYLCASKNLSSYNEQFFGPGTRLTVL.